Listed below are T cell receptor beta chains from one sample, sequenced in a study of control samples from healthy donors and cancer patients. The data were produced by immunoSEQ multiplex PCR, yet TCRdb's version contains in-frame clones alone and is incomplete. The sample has some 120,000 clones; just under 95% are singletons. The specimen was blood. All receptors derive from a man younger than 45 in good health. The CDR3 runs from the conserved cysteine through the conserved F or W. The order of the fields is clone size, V gene, D gene, J gene, CDR3 DNA, CDR3 protein. The D gene is left open where the match is weak. The size of a clone is reported for some rows only, either as once, few or many, or as a class for expanded clones.

>once|TRBV11-2|NA|TRBJ2-3
TGTGCCAGCATACCCCCCAGCGCAGATACGCAGTATTTT
CASIPPSADTQYF
>NA|TRBV7-2|NA|TRBJ2-7
TGTGCCAGCAGCTTAGCGGGGCCTTACTACGAGCAGTACTTC
CASSLAGPYYEQYF
>NA|TRBV21-1|NA|TRBJ1-2
TGTGCCAGCAGCATGAAAAAATGGGAACGGGGGATAGGCTACACCTTC
CASSMKKWERGIGYTF
>NA|TRBV19|NA|TRBJ2-1
TGTGCCAGTAGTGTCGGGACTTATAATGAGCAGTTCTTC
CASSVGTYNEQFF
>NA|TRBV28|NA|TRBJ1-5
TGTGCCAGCAGTTTATATTCCGGAAACATACAGCCCCAGCATTTT
CASSLYSGNIQPQHF
>NA|TRBV9|NA|TRBJ2-2
TGTGCCAGCGGGAAGGGGGCGAACACCGGGGAGCTGTTTTTT
CASGKGANTGELFF
>NA|TRBV5-1|TRBD2|TRBJ2-7
TGCGCCAGCAGCTTGGGAAGAGCGGGGACCAGCTCCTACGAGCAGTACTTC
CASSLGRAGTSSYEQYF
>NA|TRBV7-2|TRBD2|TRBJ2-5
TGTGCCAGCAGCTTACGGAGGCTAGCGGGGCAAGAGACCCAGTACTTC
CASSLRRLAGQETQYF
>NA|TRBV19|NA|TRBJ1-1
TGTGCCAGTAGTATAGACCAGGGGAGCATGAACACTGAAGCTTTCTTT
CASSIDQGSMNTEAFF
>NA|TRBV4-3|NA|TRBJ1-6
TGCGCCAGCAGCCAAGATACGGTCTCCTATAATTCACCCCTCCACTTT
CASSQDTVSYNSPLHF
>NA|TRBV24-1|TRBD1|TRBJ2-2
TGTGCCACCAGTGACCGAGGACAGGGAAACACCGGGGAGCTGTTTTTT
CATSDRGQGNTGELFF
>NA|TRBV6-2/TRBV6-3|TRBD2|TRBJ2-3
TGTGCCAGCAGTTCTTCAGCGGGGGAAACAGATACGCAGTATTTT
CASSSSAGETDTQYF
>NA|TRBV12-5|NA|TRBJ1-3
TGTGCTAGTGGTTTCTCCTCGGGTGGAAACACCATATATTTT
CASGFSSGGNTIYF
>once|TRBV4-2|TRBD1|TRBJ1-6
TGTGCCAGCAGCCCACGGGACAGCTATAATTCACCCCTCCACTTT
CASSPRDSYNSPLHF
>NA|TRBV5-1|NA|TRBJ2-7
TGCGCCAGCAGCTTTAGGGGGGCGGTCCTTCCCTACGAGCAGTACTTC
CASSFRGAVLPYEQYF
>NA|TRBV7-3|TRBD2|TRBJ2-1
TGTGCCAGCAGCTTAGCTAGCGGGGGGGACTCCTACAATGAGCAGTTCTTC
CASSLASGGDSYNEQFF
>few|TRBV5-1|NA|TRBJ2-1
TGCGCCAGCAGCCCTCCCGGCGGAAGCTCCTACAATGAGCAGTTCTTC
CASSPPGGSSYNEQFF
>few|TRBV6-5|NA|TRBJ2-7
TGTGCCAGCAGTTCTACCTTCAGTATTCACTACGAGCAGTACTTC
CASSSTFSIHYEQYF
>NA|TRBV5-4|NA|TRBJ1-2
TGTGCCAGCAGCTTGGTGTACACTGACCTTGGCTACACCTTC
CASSLVYTDLGYTF
>NA|TRBV6-1|TRBD2|TRBJ2-5
TGTGCCAGCAGTGAATCGCCGGGACTAGCGGCGTTCCAAGAGACCCAGTACTTC
CASSESPGLAAFQETQYF
>NA|TRBV5-6|NA|TRBJ1-1
TGTGCCAGCAGCTTGGATTACGGGAACACTGAAGCTTTCTTT
CASSLDYGNTEAFF
>NA|TRBV19|NA|TRBJ2-2
TGTGCCAGTAGTCCCCTACGGGAGTTACCTACCGGGGAGCTGTTTTTT
CASSPLRELPTGELFF
>NA|TRBV27|TRBD1|TRBJ2-1
TGTGCCAGCAGTCCCCATAGGGACAGGGATCTCAGTGAGCAGTTCTTC
CASSPHRDRDLSEQFF
>NA|TRBV28|NA|TRBJ2-7
TGTGCCAGCTATAGGAGGTCGGGCTCCTACGAGCAGTACTTC
CASYRRSGSYEQYF
>NA|TRBV19|NA|TRBJ1-5
TGTGCCAGTGAGGTCCTCGGGCAGCCCCAGCATTTT
CASEVLGQPQHF